This entry lists 32 T cell receptor beta chains sequenced from one sample in a study of radiotherapy plus CTLA-4 blockade in lung cancer. Produced via immunoSEQ multiplex PCR; TCRdb's table is partial and in-frame only. Of roughly 68,000 clones in the sample, around four fifths were seen once. The specimen was peripheral blood, collected from a patient treated with radiotherapy plus ipilimumab. The receptors originated from a human donor with non-small cell lung cancer who had a complete response to radiotherapy plus ipilimumab.

V usage is TRBV7-2 and J usage is TRBJ2-2; D gene ambiguous. Trimming cost V 3 bases and J 6 bases, with 5 bases left between them. Germline V gives CDR1 SGHTA, CDR2 FQGNSA. The CDR3 runs to 12 residues. CDR3 region: CASSFSAGELFF. The CDR3 nucleotides are TGTGCCAGCAGCTTCTCCGCCGGGGAGCTGTTTTTT.

The chain employs TRBV5-4 and TRBJ1-6; tentative D call: TRBD1 (5 bases). Trimming shortened V by 4 bases and J by 10 bases, and 12 bases separated the two germline ends. Germline CDR1 and CDR2: SGHNT and YYREEE (reference sequence). The CDR3 is 13 amino acids. DNA of the CDR3: TGTGCCAGCAGCCAGCCCGGGGACTCACCCCTCCACTTT. This sequence encodes CASSQPGDSPLHF.

This clone qualifies as medium-sized. This chain links TRBV6-6 with TRBJ1-1; D is perhaps TRBD1 (5 bases). V lost 7 bases, J lost 10 bases, and 13 bases lay in between. Per the germline V gene, CDR1 is MNHNY and CDR2 is SVGAGI (reference sequence). This CDR3 is 11 amino acids long. CDR3 in amino acids: CASIYVGRAFF. The CDR3 coding sequence is TGTGCCAGCATCTATGTGGGACGAGCTTTCTTT.

The chain is built from TRBV5-1 and TRBJ1-6; 9 positions agree with TRBD1. V shed 6 bases, J shed 6 bases, and the junction held 4 bases outside the gene matches. The germline CDR1 and CDR2 sequences are SGHRS and YFSETQ. The CDR3 totals 14 residues. This CDR3 is CASTRQGGNSPLHF. The CDR3 DNA reads TGCGCCAGCACCCGACAGGGGGGTAATTCACCCCTCCACTTT.

The chain couples TRBV2 to TRBJ1-2, with D unresolved. Germline V lookup: CDR1 SNHLY, CDR2 FYNNEI. The V end lost 2 bases, the J end lost 7 bases, and 14 bases lay between the germline ends. There are 14 residues in the CDR3. CDR3 loop: CASSEFTRMGGYTF. DNA of the CDR3: TGTGCCAGCAGTGAATTTACGAGGATGGGTGGCTACACCTTC.

The J gene is TRBJ1-2, the V gene TRBV4-2, with 10 bases identical to TRBD1. There are 16 residues in the CDR3. Per the germline V gene, CDR1 is LGHNA and CDR2 is YNFKEQ. J lost 6 bases, V lost 3 bases, and 10 bases had no gene match. This CDR3 is CASSHTTGTGDDGYTF. Here the CDR3 DNA reads TGTGCCAGCAGCCATACTACCGGGACAGGGGACGATGGCTACACCTTC.

This clone is a singleton in its sample. This chain joins TRBV7-2 and TRBJ2-1; unclear D gene. Germline V CDR1 and CDR2: SGHTA, FQGNSA. The CDR3 totals 11 residues. Trimming removed 5 bases at V and 7 bases at J, with 6 bases between. The CDR3, as DNA: TGTGCCAGCAGCCCTTCTAATGAGCAGTTCTTC. This codes for CASSPSNEQFF.

The DNA of the CDR3 is TGTGCCAGCAGCTTGACCAACGTGGGGACCCAGTACTTC. It is translated as CASSLTNVGTQYF. The rearrangement links TRBV7-2 to TRBJ2-5; D not certain. The CDR3 is 13 amino acids. The V gene's germline CDR1 is SGHTA and CDR2 FQGNSA. Deletions cut 3 bases from V and 7 bases from J, with 12 bases between.

This clone came up a few times. The chain links TRBV7-9 to TRBJ2-1, with TRBD2 identical over 9 bases. V shed 6 bases and J 4 bases; nucleotides not matched to a gene: 10. Germline loops: CDR1 SEHNR, CDR2 FQNEAQ (reference sequence). The CDR3 loop spans 16 amino acids. CDR3 sequence: CASSPRGLAIYNEQFF. CDR3 sequence (DNA): TGTGCCAGCAGTCCCCGAGGACTAGCGATTTACAATGAGCAGTTCTTC.

This chain uses TRBV9 with TRBJ1-5; TRBD1 agrees at 10 bases. V was clipped by 4 bases and J by 5 bases; unmatched bases: 6. Germline V gene lookup returns CDR1 SGDLS and CDR2 YYNGEE. The CDR3 runs 15 residues. The CDR3 DNA is TGTGCCAGCAGCACATCCGGACAGGGGGATCAGCCCCAGCATTTT. Protein: CASSTSGQGDQPQHF.

The chain joins TRBV4-3 to TRBJ1-3; D not resolved. Germline CDR1 reads LGHNA; CDR2 reads YSLEER. V was pared by 1 base and J by 4 bases, with 8 bases between. The CDR3 loop spans 14 amino acids. The CDR3 protein is CASSQAKDGNTIYF. DNA of the CDR3: TGCGCCAGCAGCCAAGCTAAGGACGGAAACACCATATATTTT.

This chain links TRBV9 with TRBJ1-3; weak D call: TRBD1 (5 bases). V shed 6 bases and J shed 0 bases, with 13 bases lying between them. The CDR3 consists of 15 residues. Looked up from germline, CDR1 is SGDLS and CDR2 is YYNGEE. The CDR3 DNA sequence: TGTGCCAGCACCTTAGGGGTCTCCTCTGGAAACACCATATATTTT. Its translation: CASTLGVSSGNTIYF. Combining the CDR3 with reference TRBV9 and TRBJ1-3 gives the whole variable domain DSGVTQTPKHLITATGQRVTLRCSPRSGDLSVYWYQQSLDQGLQFLIQYYNGEERAKGNILERFSAQQFPDLHSELNLSSLELGDSALYFCASTLGVSSGNTIYFGEGSWLTVV.

J is TRBJ1-2 and V is TRBV11-3, with a weak D call TRBD1 (5 bases). CDR3 length equals 13 residues. The germline V and J ends were trimmed by 5 bases and 5 bases, with 12 bases remaining between them. Germline V gene lookup returns CDR1 SGHNT and CDR2 YENEEA. Written as DNA, the CDR3 is TGTGCCAGCAGCCCCGACGGGACTTATGGCTACACCTTC. As protein: CASSPDGTYGYTF.

The chain uses TRBV29-1 and TRBJ1-2; tentatively, D is TRBD1 (6 bases). The CDR3 sequence is 15 residues long. V shed 3 bases and J shed 4 bases, with 18 bases lying between them. Germline CDR1 and CDR2: SQVTM and ANQGSEA. The CDR3 DNA reads as TGCAGCGTTGACCACAGGGACCGGACAACCTATGGCTACACCTTC. Translated, it gives CSVDHRDRTTYGYTF.

The chain employs TRBV5-1 and TRBJ2-1; 8 bases fit TRBD2. This CDR3 region has 15 residues. Germline CDR1 SGHRS, CDR2 YFSETQ. V was clipped by 0 bases and J by 7 bases; unmatched bases: 6. The CDR3 DNA follows: TGCGCCAGCAGCTTGGAACGGGGGGGCGCGAATGAGCAGTTCTTC. Amino acids: CASSLERGGANEQFF.

As to this clone: At one end the junction does not follow the germline gene, possibly because of a read error. CDR3 nucleotide sequence: TGTGCCAGCAGTTTGGAGTGGGCCTCGGGGCAAGGGCTGAATCAGCCCCAGCATTTT. This gives the protein CASSLEWASGQGLNQPQHF. The genes are TRBV5-5 and TRBJ1-5, with D tentatively TRBD1 (5 bases). The V gene's germline CDR1 is SGHKS and CDR2 YYEKEE (reference sequence). The CDR3 is made up of 19 amino acids.

This chain links TRBV5-5 with TRBJ2-5; perhaps D is TRBD1 or TRBD2 (7 bases each). The V gene lost 1 base and the J gene lost 4 bases, with 14 bases spanning the gap. Per germline, CDR1 SGHKS and CDR2 YYEKEE (reference sequence). The CDR3 contains 15 residues. The CDR3 nucleotides read TGTGCCAGCAGCTTGTGGCAGGGGGAGGGAGAGACCCAGTACTTC. Its translation: CASSLWQGEGETQYF.

The chain couples TRBV25-1 to TRBJ2-5; D unclear. CDR1 is MGHDK, CDR2 SYGVNS, per germline. Trimming stripped 4 bases from V and 4 bases from J, with 13 bases between. There are 14 residues in the CDR3. CDR3 loop: CASSGARYRETQYF. CDR3 bases: TGTGCCAGCAGTGGGGCGCGGTACCGAGAGACCCAGTACTTC.

The V and J genes are TRBV7-2 and TRBJ2-7; 7 bases align to TRBD2. V dropped 2 bases and J dropped 7; count of bases not matched to a gene: 5. Looked up from germline, CDR1 is SGHTA and CDR2 is FQGNSA. The CDR3 loop spans 13 amino acids. CDR3 DNA sequence: TGTGCCAGCAGCTTACGGGGACTAACAGAGCAGTACGTC. Translating gives CASSLRGLTEQYV.

The rearrangement links TRBV30 to TRBJ1-4; 9 nucleotides agree with TRBD1. CDR3 length equals 14 residues. V lost 4 bases to trimming and J lost 8 bases; unmatched junction nucleotides: 8. Germline CDR1 GTSNPN, CDR2 SVGIG (reference sequence). The CDR3 loop reads CAWNTGQGEEKLFF. The CDR3 region has the DNA TGTGCCTGGAACACGGGACAGGGAGAAGAAAAACTGTTTTTT.

The chain has TRBV30 and TRBJ1-2; tentative D call: TRBD1 (5 bases). CDR1 and CDR2 from the germline V gene are GTSNPN and SVGIG (reference sequence). This CDR3 has 13 amino acids. Trimming took 0 bases from V and 8 from J, leaving 13 bases between them. CDR3 bases: TGTGCCTGGAGTGTTTCAGGGAATAGCGGCTACACCTTC. This sequence encodes CAWSVSGNSGYTF.

This clone has more than one count but fewer than ten. The chain combines TRBV27 with TRBJ2-1; TRBD2 agrees at 9 bases. Trimming cost V 3 bases and J 6 bases; bases outside gene matches: 9. Germline V gene lookup returns CDR1 MNHEY and CDR2 SMNVEV (reference sequence). CDR3 length equals 16 residues. In DNA form, the CDR3 reads TGTGCCAGCAGTTTCTGGATAGCGGGAGATGCCAATGAGCAGTTCTTC. This encodes CASSFWIAGDANEQFF.

The V and J genes are TRBV7-9 and TRBJ2-1, with 8 bases fitting TRBD2. CDR3 size: 17 residues. In germline, CDR1 is SEHNR, CDR2 FQNEAQ (reference sequence). V lost 4 bases and J lost 4; bases outside the gene matches: 12. Written as DNA, the CDR3 is TGTGCCAGCAGCTCCCTCGGCGGTAGCGGGGTTTACAATGAGCAGTTCTTC. Its protein is CASSSLGGSGVYNEQFF.

This clone was seen more than once but under ten times. V usage is TRBV11-3 and J usage is TRBJ1-5; D gene ambiguous. Germline V CDR1 and CDR2: SGHNT, YENEEA. This CDR3 has 11 amino acids. V dropped 4 bases and J dropped 5 bases, with 3 bases sitting between them. The CDR3 sequence: CASSCHQPQHF. The DNA of the CDR3 is TGTGCCAGCAGCTGCCATCAGCCCCAGCATTTT.

A note on this clone: Its ends do not fully match the called genes, so a read error is possible. V is TRBV19 and J is TRBJ2-1; D perhaps matches TRBD2 (5 bases). CDR1 is LNHDA and CDR2 is SQIVND in the germline V gene (reference sequence). This CDR3 is 16 amino acids long. The CDR3: CASRPPGELRYNEQFF. CDR3 sequence (DNA): TGTGCTAGTAGGCCCCCTGGGGAGCTCCGGTACAATGAGCAGTTCTTC.

The J gene is TRBJ1-2, the V gene TRBV27; 8 nucleotides align to TRBD1. V dropped 2 bases and J dropped 1; count of bases not matched to a gene: 9. The CDR3 covers 17 residues. Germline V gene sequence: CDR1 MNHEY, CDR2 SMNVEV (reference sequence). The CDR3 sequence is CASSLLGQGGSNYGYTF. The CDR3 DNA sequence: TGTGCCAGCAGTTTACTAGGACAGGGAGGTAGTAACTATGGCTACACCTTC.

CDR3 residues: CASSPGGQNNEQFF. The CDR3 region has the DNA TGTGCCAGCAGCCCCGGGGGACAGAACAATGAGCAGTTCTTC. The chain combines TRBV11-3 with TRBJ2-1; D possibly corresponds to TRBD1 (7 bases). The CDR3 loop spans 14 amino acids. The germline CDR1 and CDR2 sequences are SGHNT and YENEEA. With 5 bases removed from V and 5 bases from J, the gap between germline ends came to 13 bases. Together with reference TRBV11-3 and TRBJ2-1, the CDR3 gives the full variable domain: EAGVVQSPRYKIIEKKQPVAFWCNPISGHNTLYWYLQNLGQGPELLIRYENEEAVDDSQLPKDRFSAERLKGVDSTLKIQPAELGDSAVYLCASSPGGQNNEQFFGPGTRLTVL.

The chain is built from TRBV6-5 and TRBJ1-2; the D is unclear. CDR1 is MNHEY, CDR2 SVGAGI, per germline. Trimming shortened V by 6 bases and J by 8 bases, and 13 bases separated the two germline ends. The length of the CDR3 is 12 residues. This chain's CDR3 is CASRRREGGYTF. DNA of the CDR3: TGTGCCAGCAGGCGTCGCGAGGGAGGCTACACCTTC.

The chain has TRBV5-4 and TRBJ2-7; 9 bases are shared with TRBD2. Unmatched junction bases numbered 13, after V lost 5 bases and J lost 7 bases. Germline CDR1 SGHNT, CDR2 YYREEE (reference sequence). CDR3 length: 15 residues. CDR3 sequence: CASRPDLAGGDEQYV. CDR3 in DNA: TGTGCCAGCAGACCCGATCTGGCGGGAGGGGATGAGCAGTACGTC.

The rearrangement uses TRBV5-1 and TRBJ1-1, with 7 bases identical to TRBD1. The germline V gene has CDR1 SGHRS and CDR2 YFSETQ. The length of the CDR3 is 16 residues. Trimming cost V 0 bases and J 1 base; bases outside gene matches: 6. In DNA, the CDR3 is TGCGCCAGCAGCTTGGAGGGGGCAGGGCGGAACACTGAAGCTTTCTTT. Its protein is CASSLEGAGRNTEAFF.

The chain recombines TRBV7-9 with TRBJ2-7; D call uncertain. CDR3 size: 10 residues. Deletions cut 10 bases from V and 2 bases from J, with 6 bases between. Germline V gene lookup returns CDR1 SEHNR and CDR2 FQNEAQ (reference sequence). CDR3 in DNA: TGTGCCATCGAGCCCTACGAGCAGTACTTC. It is translated as CAIEPYEQYF.

The chain combines TRBV7-9 with TRBJ2-7, with 12 bases identical to TRBD2. Germline CDR1 is SEHNR and CDR2 is FQNEAQ (reference sequence). This CDR3 is built from 17 residues. After removal of 0 bases from V and 4 bases from J, the junction contained 7 bases not matched to a gene. CDR3 loop: CASSLAGLGTSGYEQYV. The CDR3 region has the DNA TGTGCCAGCAGCTTAGCAGGCCTGGGGACTAGCGGGTACGAGCAGTACGTC.